Shown below are 29 T cell receptor beta chains from a single sample sequenced in a study of blood T cell repertoires in COVID-19. Libraries were prepared by immunoSEQ multiplex PCR; TCRdb keeps only in-frame clonotypes and omits some of them. The sample records under 350,000 clones, approximately 85% being singletons. Sequences were obtained from peripheral blood. The receptors derive from a human donor in a cohort sampled during active COVID-19.

J is TRBJ1-1 and V is TRBV5-1, with a weak D call TRBD1 (5 bases). The CDR3 totals 15 residues. Germline V gene sequence: CDR1 SGHRS, CDR2 YFSETQ. V was trimmed by 5 bases and J by 4 bases, leaving 18 bases between them. The CDR3 protein is CASSLNTAQGTEAFF. The CDR3 DNA is TGCGCCAGCAGTTTAAACACCGCGCAGGGCACTGAAGCTTTCTTT. The variable domain in full, completed from reference TRBV5-1 and TRBJ1-1, reads KAGVTQTPRYLIKTRGQQVTLSCSPISGHRSVSWYQQTPGQGLQFLFEYFSETQRNKGNFPGRFSGRQFSNSRSEMNVSTLELGDSALYLCASSLNTAQGTEAFFGQGTRLTVV.

V usage is TRBV21-1 and J usage is TRBJ1-2; TRBD1 is the table's D call, not checked against the DNA. TRBV21-1 is a listed pseudogene. The CDR3 extends over 16 amino acids. CDR3 in amino acids: CASSKALAGANYGYTF. CDR3 coding DNA: TGTGCCAGCAGCAAAGCGCTGGCAGGCGCGAACTATGGCTACACCTTC.

The chain uses TRBV15 and TRBJ1-5; the match to TRBD1 covers 7 bases. The CDR3 runs 15 residues. Germline CDR1 LNHNV, CDR2 YYDKDF (reference sequence). Trimming cost V 1 base and J 3 bases; bases outside gene matches: 3. CDR3 sequence (DNA): TGTGCCACCAGCAGAGGTAGGGGGCTCAATCAGCCCCAGCATTTT. This sequence encodes CATSRGRGLNQPQHF.

The rearrangement links TRBV3-1 (or the pseudogene TRBV3-2) to TRBJ2-2, with 11 bases aligning to TRBD2. This CDR3 comprises 18 residues. Trimming took 2 bases from V and 1 from J; bases not matched to a gene: 6. CDR1 LGHDT and CDR2 YNNKEL come from the germline V gene (reference sequence). The CDR3 here is CASSQLAGGVGNTGELFF. The CDR3 bases are TGTGCCAGCAGCCAACTAGCGGGGGGCGTGGGGAACACCGGGGAGCTGTTTTTT.

The chain has TRBV30 and TRBJ2-1; 13 bases align to TRBD2. The germline gives CDR1 GTSNPN, CDR2 SVGIG (reference sequence). The junction had 9 bases not matched to a gene; V was cut back by 3 bases and J by 7 bases. The CDR3 totals 16 residues. As DNA, the CDR3 is TGTGCCTGGAGCCCTTGGACTAGCGGGGGAAAGAATGAGCAGTTCTTC. Protein sequence: CAWSPWTSGGKNEQFF.

The J gene is TRBJ2-7, the V gene TRBV13, with D possibly being TRBD2 (6 bases). This CDR3 contains 16 residues. Germline values: CDR1 PRHDT, CDR2 FYEKMQ (reference sequence). Trimming removed 4 bases from V and 1 base from J, with 17 bases in between. This CDR3 reads CASSSFRGRRSYEQYF. In DNA form, the CDR3 reads TGTGCCAGCAGCTCCTTTAGAGGGAGGAGGTCCTACGAGCAGTACTTC.

The V call is TRBV5-6, the J call TRBJ1-2; 8 nucleotides agree with TRBD1. The CDR3 has 15 residues. The V gene's germline CDR1 is SGHDT and CDR2 YYEEEE. V lost 6 bases and J lost 4; bases outside the gene matches: 11. CDR3 in amino acids: CASITDGTGVYGYTF. The CDR3 DNA is TGTGCCAGCATTACTGACGGGACAGGAGTCTATGGCTACACCTTC. The full variable domain, with the rest looked up from reference TRBV5-6 and TRBJ1-2, is DAGVTQSPTHLIKTRGQQVTLRCSPKSGHDTVSWYQQALGQGPQFIFQYYEEEERQRGNFPDRFSGHQFPNYSSELNVNALLLGDSALYLCASITDGTGVYGYTFGSGTRLTVV.

This clone has a single count. In DNA form, the CDR3 reads TGTGCCAGCAGGCCCAAACAGGGGAATGGGGTGACCCGTAATGAAAAACTGTTTTTT. Translation: CASRPKQGNGVTRNEKLFF. This chain connects TRBV27 to TRBJ1-4, with 7 bases fitting TRBD1. The CDR3 is made up of 19 amino acids. Germline assignment: CDR1 MNHEY and CDR2 SMNVEV (reference sequence). J was trimmed by 4 bases and V by 6 bases; bases with no gene match: 20.

V is TRBV18 and J is TRBJ2-5; D possibly corresponds to TRBD1 (6 bases). V lost 1 base to trimming and J lost 4 bases, with 10 bases between them. The CDR3 sequence is 14 residues long. Germline V gene lookup returns CDR1 KGHSH and CDR2 LQKENI. Written as DNA, the CDR3 is TGTGCCAGCTCACCACTTCCAGGGGCAGAGACCCAGTACTTC. Residues: CASSPLPGAETQYF.

The gene calls are TRBV12-5 and TRBJ1-1, with D unclear. Germline V lookup: CDR1 LGHNT, CDR2 FRNRAP. Trimming removed 5 bases from V and 0 bases from J, with 7 bases in between. The CDR3 runs 13 residues. The CDR3 reads CASGPNMNTEAFF. The CDR3 bases are TGTGCTAGTGGTCCGAACATGAACACTGAAGCTTTCTTT.

The V call is TRBV15, the J call TRBJ2-3, with D possibly TRBD1 on 5 matching bases. The CDR3 sequence is 16 residues long. V lost 2 bases to trimming and J lost 2 bases, with 14 bases between them. Germline V gene lookup returns CDR1 LNHNV and CDR2 YYDKDF (reference sequence). CDR3 nucleotide sequence: TGTGCCACCAGCAGACCGCCAGACAGATTCACAGATACGCAGTATTTT. As protein: CATSRPPDRFTDTQYF. Together with reference TRBV15 and TRBJ2-3, the CDR3 gives the full variable domain: DAMVIQNPRYQVTQFGKPVTLSCSQTLNHNVMYWYQQKSSQAPKLLFHYYDKDFNNEADTPDNFQSRRPNTSFCFLDIRSPGLGDTAMYLCATSRPPDRFTDTQYFGPGTRLTVL.

V usage is TRBV14 and J usage is TRBJ1-1; a possible D gene is TRBD1 (6 bases). The CDR3 spans 11 residues. Trimming removed 5 bases from V and 7 bases from J, with 8 bases in between. CDR1 and CDR2 from the germline V gene are SGHDN and FVKESK. CDR3 sequence: CASSTGFEAFF. As DNA, the CDR3 is TGTGCCAGCAGCACAGGGTTTGAAGCTTTCTTT.

The chain links TRBV7-9 to TRBJ2-3; 11 bases are shared with TRBD2. The CDR3 runs 14 residues. The J segment lost 4 bases and the V segment lost 3 bases, leaving 0 bases of the junction unmatched. The germline CDR1 and CDR2 sequences are SEHNR and FQNEAQ (reference sequence). The CDR3: CASSFSGGADTQYF. CDR3 bases: TGTGCCAGCAGCTTTAGCGGGGGGGCAGATACGCAGTATTTT.

The chain recombines TRBV19 with TRBJ1-5, with TRBD1 matching 8 bases. The CDR3 sequence is 14 residues long. Germline values: CDR1 LNHDA, CDR2 SQIVND (reference sequence). V shed 6 bases and J 6 bases; nucleotides not matched to a gene: 7. The CDR3 sequence is CASRTGERSQPQHF. The CDR3 nucleotides are TGTGCCAGTAGGACAGGGGAAAGGAGTCAGCCCCAGCATTTT.

The genes are TRBV19 and TRBJ1-2; D gene uncertain. V was clipped by 3 bases and J by 3 bases, with 8 bases between them. This CDR3 contains 13 residues. Germline lookup yields CDR1 LNHDA and CDR2 SQIVND (reference sequence). CDR3 loop: CASSIGGHYGYTF. As DNA, the CDR3 is TGTGCCAGTAGTATTGGAGGGCACTATGGCTACACCTTC. The complete variable domain, with remaining parts taken from reference TRBV19 and TRBJ1-2, reads DGGITQSPKYLFRKEGQNVTLSCEQNLNHDAMYWYRQDPGQGLRLIYYSQIVNDFQKGDIAEGYSVSREKKESFPLTVTSAQKNPTAFYLCASSIGGHYGYTFGSGTRLTVV.

The chain employs TRBV5-1 and TRBJ1-1, with D perhaps matching TRBD1 (5 bases). V lost 6 bases, J lost 0 bases, and 15 bases lay in between. Germline CDR1 is SGHRS and CDR2 is YFSETQ. This CDR3 region has 15 residues. The CDR3 region is CASKLGEGMNTEAFF. The CDR3 nucleotides read TGCGCCAGCAAACTAGGGGAGGGGATGAACACTGAAGCTTTCTTT.

This chain links TRBV30 with TRBJ1-1; D not resolved. The CDR3 loop spans 11 amino acids. Per the germline V gene, CDR1 is GTSNPN and CDR2 is SVGIG (reference sequence). Trimming left V 4 bases short and J 8 bases short, with 11 bases between. The CDR3 protein is CAWKRVIEAFF. CDR3 DNA: TGTGCCTGGAAACGGGTAATCGAAGCTTTCTTT. The full variable domain, rest sourced from reference TRBV30 and TRBJ1-1, is SQTIHQWPATLVQPVGSPLSLECTVEGTSNPNLYWYRQAAGRGLQLLFYSVGIGQISSEVPQNLSASRPQDRQFILSSKKLLLSDSGFYLCAWKRVIEAFFGQGTRLTVV.

The chain uses TRBV6-5 and TRBJ2-7; 7 nucleotides line up with TRBD1. Trimming at V came to 1 base and at J to 0 bases, leaving 6 bases not matched to a gene. The CDR3 runs 16 residues. The germline gives CDR1 MNHEY, CDR2 SVGAGI. The CDR3 DNA reads as TGTGCCAGCAGTTACTTACAGGGGAGAGGCTCCTACGAGCAGTACTTC. Its translation is CASSYLQGRGSYEQYF.

A few counts support this clone. V usage is TRBV2 and J usage is TRBJ1-3; D perhaps matches TRBD1 (6 bases). Germline CDR1 SNHLY, CDR2 FYNNEI. Trimming stripped 9 bases from V and 0 bases from J, with 18 bases between. There are 16 residues in the CDR3. The CDR3 DNA reads as TGTGCCAGTAATCCAGTACAGGGTAGCTCTGGAAACACCATATATTTT. This encodes CASNPVQGSSGNTIYF.

The chain is built from TRBV5-5 and TRBJ1-2; possible D gene TRBD1, 6 bases. Germline V gene sequence: CDR1 SGHKS, CDR2 YYEKEE (reference sequence). Trimming shortened V by 6 bases and J by 0 bases, and 18 bases separated the two germline ends. This CDR3 is built from 16 residues. The CDR3, as DNA: TGTGCCAGCAAACCCATGCTCGGGGACACTAACTATGGCTACACCTTC. Its translation: CASKPMLGDTNYGYTF.

V usage is TRBV20-1 and J usage is TRBJ1-4, with D unresolved. Trimming stripped 4 bases from V and 5 bases from J, with 5 bases between. Germline CDR1 reads DFQATT; CDR2 reads SNEGSKA (reference sequence). The CDR3 contains 11 residues. DNA for the CDR3: TGCAGTGCTACCTTAAATGAAAAACTGTTTTTT. It specifies CSATLNEKLFF.

This chain uses TRBV5-4 with TRBJ1-6, with 7 bases matching TRBD1. Germline V CDR1 and CDR2: SGHNT, YYREEE (reference sequence). The junction had 4 bases not matched to a gene; V was cut back by 1 base and J by 9 bases. The CDR3 consists of 14 residues. CDR3 nucleotide sequence: TGTGCCAGCAGCTTGACAGGGGACGCTTCACCCCTCCACTTT. Its translation is CASSLTGDASPLHF.

This chain connects TRBV7-9 to TRBJ2-3; D perhaps matches TRBD2 (7 bases). Looked up from germline, CDR1 is SEHNR and CDR2 is FQNEAQ (reference sequence). V was clipped by 5 bases and J by 0 bases, with 18 bases between them. This CDR3 is built from 17 residues. CDR3 nucleotide sequence: TGTGCCAGCAGCCTCCCCGCCGGGGGGCGCAGCACAGATACGCAGTATTTT. This codes for CASSLPAGGRSTDTQYF.

The J gene is TRBJ1-5, the V gene TRBV10-2, with 8 nucleotides matching TRBD1. CDR3 length: 13 residues. Germline V gene lookup returns CDR1 WSHSY and CDR2 SAAADI. Germline trimming cut 10 bases from V and 6 bases from J; bases unmatched to any gene: 8. This chain's CDR3 is CATQGQDIQPQHF. The CDR3 DNA sequence: TGCGCCACCCAGGGACAGGATATTCAGCCCCAGCATTTT.

This chain uses TRBV3-1 (or the pseudogene TRBV3-2) with TRBJ2-3; 10 nucleotides agree with TRBD2. This CDR3 comprises 17 residues. V lost 4 bases to trimming and J lost 3 bases; unmatched junction nucleotides: 10. The germline gives CDR1 LGHDT, CDR2 YNNKEL (reference sequence). In DNA, the CDR3 is TGTGCCAGCAGCCTTAAGCGGGGGGGCCTGGTGACAGATACGCAGTATTTT. This codes for CASSLKRGGLVTDTQYF.

CDR3: CAWSAGTVSNSPLHF. CDR3 in DNA: TGTGCCTGGAGTGCGGGGACAGTCTCAAATTCACCCCTCCACTTT. The chain is built from TRBV30 and TRBJ1-6; 7 bases match TRBD1. Germline CDR1 and CDR2: GTSNPN and SVGIG (reference sequence). This CDR3 comprises 15 residues. V dropped 1 base and J dropped 7; count of bases not matched to a gene: 7.

V usage is TRBV19 and J usage is TRBJ1-6; 9 bases align to TRBD1. This CDR3 contains 16 residues. J was trimmed by 6 bases and V by 4 bases; bases with no gene match: 7. CDR1 and CDR2 (germline): LNHDA, SQIVND (reference sequence). For the CDR3, the DNA is TGTGCCAGTAGTAACATTGGACAGGGGACTAATTCACCCCTCCACTTT. It codes for CASSNIGQGTNSPLHF.

The genes are TRBV7-3 and TRBJ1-1; D is undetermined. The CDR3 runs 14 residues. Trimming removed 5 bases at V and 2 bases at J, with 12 bases between. Germline assignment: CDR1 SGHTA and CDR2 FQGTGA. The CDR3 bases are TGTGCCAGCAGCCCCGGCCGGGGAAACACTGAAGCTTTCTTT. Its protein is CASSPGRGNTEAFF. Based on the CDR3 plus reference TRBV7-3 and TRBJ1-1, the full variable domain is GAGVSQTPSNKVTEKGKYVELRCDPISGHTALYWYRQSLGQGPEFLIYFQGTGAADDSGLPNDRFFAVRPEGSVSTLKIQRTERGDSAVYLCASSPGRGNTEAFFGQGTRLTVV.

V usage is TRBV5-1 and J usage is TRBJ2-7; 9 bases are shared with TRBD1. This CDR3 comprises 15 residues. Trimming took 4 bases from V and 3 from J; bases not matched to a gene: 8. CDR1 SGHRS and CDR2 YFSETQ come from the germline V gene. The DNA for the CDR3 is TGCGCCAGCAGCGTGATCGGGACAGGGTTCTACGAGCAGTACTTC. This codes for CASSVIGTGFYEQYF.